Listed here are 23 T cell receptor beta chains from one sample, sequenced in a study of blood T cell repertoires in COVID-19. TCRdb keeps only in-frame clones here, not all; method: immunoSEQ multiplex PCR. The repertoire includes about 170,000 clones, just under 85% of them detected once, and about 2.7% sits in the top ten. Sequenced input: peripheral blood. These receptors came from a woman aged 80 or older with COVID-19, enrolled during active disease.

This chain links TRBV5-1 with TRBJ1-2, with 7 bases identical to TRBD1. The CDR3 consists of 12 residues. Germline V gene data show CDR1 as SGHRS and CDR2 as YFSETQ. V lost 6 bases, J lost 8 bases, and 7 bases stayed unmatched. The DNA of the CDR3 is TGCGCCAGCATGACTGAAGGGGGCGGCTACACCTTC. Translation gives CASMTEGGGYTF. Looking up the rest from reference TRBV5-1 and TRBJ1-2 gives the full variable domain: KAGVTQTPRYLIKTRGQQVTLSCSPISGHRSVSWYQQTPGQGLQFLFEYFSETQRNKGNFPGRFSGRQFSNSRSEMNVSTLELGDSALYLCASMTEGGGYTFGSGTRLTVV.

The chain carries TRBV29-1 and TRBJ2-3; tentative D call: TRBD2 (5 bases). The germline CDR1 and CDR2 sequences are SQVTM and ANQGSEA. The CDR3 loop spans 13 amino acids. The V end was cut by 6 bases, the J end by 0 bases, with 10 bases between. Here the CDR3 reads CSVMTGSTDTQYF. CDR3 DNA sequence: TGCAGCGTCATGACGGGGAGCACAGATACGCAGTATTTT.

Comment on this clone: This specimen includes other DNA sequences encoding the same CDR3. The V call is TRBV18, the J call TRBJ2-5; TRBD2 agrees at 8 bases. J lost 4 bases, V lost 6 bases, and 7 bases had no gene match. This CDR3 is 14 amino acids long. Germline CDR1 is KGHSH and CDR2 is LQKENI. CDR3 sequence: CASSPTSGGETQYF. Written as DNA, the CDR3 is TGTGCCAGCTCGCCTACTAGCGGCGGAGAGACCCAGTACTTC.

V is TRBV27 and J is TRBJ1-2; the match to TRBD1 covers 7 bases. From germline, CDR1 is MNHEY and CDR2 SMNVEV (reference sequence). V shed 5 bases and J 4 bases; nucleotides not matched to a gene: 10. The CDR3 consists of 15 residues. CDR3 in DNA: TGTGCCAGCAGTCTTCTACCGACAGGGTCCTATGGCTACACCTTC. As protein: CASSLLPTGSYGYTF.

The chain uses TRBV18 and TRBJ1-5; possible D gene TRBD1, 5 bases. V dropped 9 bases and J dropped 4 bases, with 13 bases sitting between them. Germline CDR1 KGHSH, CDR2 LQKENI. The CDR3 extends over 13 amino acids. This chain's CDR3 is CASSPTENQPQHF. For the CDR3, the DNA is TGTGCCAGTTCTCCGACAGAGAATCAGCCCCAGCATTTT.

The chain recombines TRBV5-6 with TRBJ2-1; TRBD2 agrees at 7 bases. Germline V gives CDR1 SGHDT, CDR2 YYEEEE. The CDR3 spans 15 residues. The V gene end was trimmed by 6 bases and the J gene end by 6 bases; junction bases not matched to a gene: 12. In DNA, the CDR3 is TGTGCCAGCAAGAACGGACTAGGGAGGGTCAATGAGCAGTTCTTC. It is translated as CASKNGLGRVNEQFF.

CDR3 nucleotides: TGTGCCAGCAGGGAGGGGCGGTACACTGAAGCTTTCTTT. The encoded protein is CASREGRYTEAFF. The chain recombines TRBV4-2 with TRBJ1-1, with D perhaps TRBD1 (5 bases). The germline V gene encodes CDR1 LGHNA and CDR2 YNFKEQ. The CDR3 covers 13 residues. Trimming took 6 bases from V and 3 from J, leaving 11 bases between them.

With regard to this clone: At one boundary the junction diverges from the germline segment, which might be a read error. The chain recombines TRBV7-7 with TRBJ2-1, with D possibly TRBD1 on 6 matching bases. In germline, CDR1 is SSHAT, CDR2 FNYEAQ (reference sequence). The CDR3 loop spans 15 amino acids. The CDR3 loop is CASSLLGGSYNEQFF. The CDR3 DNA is TGTGCTAGCAGCTTACTAGGGGGCTCCTACAATGAGCAGTTCTTC.

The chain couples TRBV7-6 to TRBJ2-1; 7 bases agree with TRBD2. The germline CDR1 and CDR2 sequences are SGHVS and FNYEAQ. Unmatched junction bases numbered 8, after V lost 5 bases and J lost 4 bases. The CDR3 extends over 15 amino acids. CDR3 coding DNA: TGTGCCAGCAGCCTAGTGGGGGGGGGTTACAATGAGCAGTTCTTC. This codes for CASSLVGGGYNEQFF.

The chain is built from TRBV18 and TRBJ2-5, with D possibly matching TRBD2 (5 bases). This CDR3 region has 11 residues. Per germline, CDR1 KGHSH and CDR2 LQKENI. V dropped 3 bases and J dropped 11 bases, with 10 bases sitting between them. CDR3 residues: CASSPPGIQYF. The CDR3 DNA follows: TGTGCCAGCTCACCGCCGGGAATACAGTACTTC. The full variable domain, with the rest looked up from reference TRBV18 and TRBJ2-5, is NAGVMQNPRHLVRRRGQEARLRCSPMKGHSHVYWYRQLPEEGLKFMVYLQKENIIDESGMPKERFSAEFPKEGPSILRIQQVVRGDSAAYFCASSPPGIQYFGPGTRLLVL.

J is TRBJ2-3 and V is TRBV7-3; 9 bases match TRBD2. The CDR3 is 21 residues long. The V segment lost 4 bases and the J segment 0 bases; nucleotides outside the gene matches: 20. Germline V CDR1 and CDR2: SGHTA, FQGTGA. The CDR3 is CASSSTRPTSGLVLSTDTQYF. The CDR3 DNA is TGTGCCAGCAGCTCCACGAGACCGACTAGCGGCCTGGTTCTTAGCACAGATACGCAGTATTTT.

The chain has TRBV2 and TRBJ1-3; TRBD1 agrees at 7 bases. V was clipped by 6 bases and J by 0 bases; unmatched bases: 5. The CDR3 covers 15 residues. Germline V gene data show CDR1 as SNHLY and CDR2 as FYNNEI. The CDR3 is CASRLTGISGNTIYF. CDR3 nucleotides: TGTGCCAGCAGATTGACAGGGATCTCTGGAAACACCATATATTTT.

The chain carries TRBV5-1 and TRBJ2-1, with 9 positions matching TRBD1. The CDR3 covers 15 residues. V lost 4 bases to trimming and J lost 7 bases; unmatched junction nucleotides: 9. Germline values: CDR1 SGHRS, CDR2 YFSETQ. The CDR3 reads CASSTGTGWGNEQFF. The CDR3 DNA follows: TGCGCCAGCAGCACCGGGACAGGGTGGGGAAATGAGCAGTTCTTC.

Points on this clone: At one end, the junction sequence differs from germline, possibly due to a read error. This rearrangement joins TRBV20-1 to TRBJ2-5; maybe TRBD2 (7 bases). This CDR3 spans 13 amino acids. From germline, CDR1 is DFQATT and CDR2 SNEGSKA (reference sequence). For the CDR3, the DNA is TGCAGTGCTAGTACGGGGGGCCAAGGGACCCAGTACTTC. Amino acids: CSASTGGQGTQYF.

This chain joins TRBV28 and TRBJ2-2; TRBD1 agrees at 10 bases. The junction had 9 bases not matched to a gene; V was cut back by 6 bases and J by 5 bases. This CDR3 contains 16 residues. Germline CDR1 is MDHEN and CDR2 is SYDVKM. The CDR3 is CASRVDRGYYTGELFF. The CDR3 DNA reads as TGTGCCAGCAGGGTGGACAGGGGGTATTATACCGGGGAGCTGTTTTTT.

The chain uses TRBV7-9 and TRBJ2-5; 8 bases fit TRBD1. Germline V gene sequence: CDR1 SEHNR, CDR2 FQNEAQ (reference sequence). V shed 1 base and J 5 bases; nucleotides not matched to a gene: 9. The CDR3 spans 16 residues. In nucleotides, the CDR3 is TGTGCCAGCAGCTTAGTGGGGCAGGGGGCCCGGGAGACCCAGTACTTC. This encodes CASSLVGQGARETQYF.

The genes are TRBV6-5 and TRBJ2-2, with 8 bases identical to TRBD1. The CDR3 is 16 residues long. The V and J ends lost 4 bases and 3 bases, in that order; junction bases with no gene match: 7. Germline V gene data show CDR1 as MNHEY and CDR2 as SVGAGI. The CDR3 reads CASSSRTGSDTGELFF. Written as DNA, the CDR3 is TGTGCCAGCAGTTCACGGACAGGGTCCGACACCGGGGAGCTGTTTTTT.

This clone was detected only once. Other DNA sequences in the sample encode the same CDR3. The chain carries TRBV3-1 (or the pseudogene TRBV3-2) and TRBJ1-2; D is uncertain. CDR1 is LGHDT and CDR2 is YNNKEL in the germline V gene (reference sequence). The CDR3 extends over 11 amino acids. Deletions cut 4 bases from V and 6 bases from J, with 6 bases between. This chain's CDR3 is CASSLQDGYTF. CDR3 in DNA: TGTGCCAGCAGCCTCCAGGATGGCTACACCTTC.

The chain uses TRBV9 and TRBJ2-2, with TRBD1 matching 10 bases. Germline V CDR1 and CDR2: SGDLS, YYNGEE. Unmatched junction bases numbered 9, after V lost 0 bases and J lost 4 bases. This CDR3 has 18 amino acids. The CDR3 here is CASSVVGRQGAGTGELFF. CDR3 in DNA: TGTGCCAGCAGCGTAGTCGGGAGACAGGGGGCGGGCACCGGGGAGCTGTTTTTT.

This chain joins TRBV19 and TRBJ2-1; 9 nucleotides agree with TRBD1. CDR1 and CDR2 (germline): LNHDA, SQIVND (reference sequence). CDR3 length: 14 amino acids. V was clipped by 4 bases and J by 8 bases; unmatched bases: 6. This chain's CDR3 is CASSRGQGRDEQFF. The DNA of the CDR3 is TGTGCCAGTAGTAGGGGACAGGGCAGAGATGAGCAGTTCTTC. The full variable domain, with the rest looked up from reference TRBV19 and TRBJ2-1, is DGGITQSPKYLFRKEGQNVTLSCEQNLNHDAMYWYRQDPGQGLRLIYYSQIVNDFQKGDIAEGYSVSREKKESFPLTVTSAQKNPTAFYLCASSRGQGRDEQFFGPGTRLTVL.

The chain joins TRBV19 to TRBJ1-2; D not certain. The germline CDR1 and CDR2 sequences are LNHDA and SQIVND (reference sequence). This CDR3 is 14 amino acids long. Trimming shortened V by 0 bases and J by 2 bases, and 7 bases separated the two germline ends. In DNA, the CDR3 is TGTGCCAGTAGTATAGAAGGGAGAAACTATGGCTACACCTTC. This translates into CASSIEGRNYGYTF.

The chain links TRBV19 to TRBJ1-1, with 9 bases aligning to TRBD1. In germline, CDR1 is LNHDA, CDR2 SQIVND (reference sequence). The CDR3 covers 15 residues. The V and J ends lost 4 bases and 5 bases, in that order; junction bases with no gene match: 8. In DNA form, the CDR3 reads TGTGCCAGTAGTACTATTTTGACAGGGGGAACTGAAGCTTTCTTT. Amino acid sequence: CASSTILTGGTEAFF.

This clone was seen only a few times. CDR3 protein: CASSWTGGPDTQYF. The CDR3 DNA sequence: TGCGCCAGCAGCTGGACAGGGGGCCCAGATACGCAGTATTTT. The genes are TRBV5-1 and TRBJ2-3; 11 positions match TRBD1. CDR1 is SGHRS and CDR2 is YFSETQ in the germline V gene. The CDR3 extends over 14 amino acids. With V trimmed by 3 bases and J by 4 bases, 1 base remained unmatched.